One sample yielded the 18 T cell receptor beta chains listed below, sequenced in a study of graft-versus-host responses after intestinal transplantation. For these receptors, no antigen is known. This table comes from immunoSEQ multiplex PCR, and its TCRdb copy is limited to in-frame clones, with some not included. The profile covers around 120,000 clones, with roughly 91% appearing a single time and around 0.12% taken by the ten largest. The sequencing here drew on unstimulated CD4+ T cells sorted from spleen or lymph node cells, taken before intestinal transplant. These receptors all stem from a human donor who received an intestinal transplant.

The chain joins TRBV6-5 to TRBJ2-7; 7 bases match TRBD2. The length of the CDR3 is 15 residues. Germline trimming cut 0 bases from V and 6 bases from J; bases unmatched to any gene: 8. The germline gives CDR1 MNHEY, CDR2 SVGAGI. The CDR3 here is CASSYSRGRDTEQYF. CDR3 sequence (DNA): TGTGCCAGCAGTTACTCTCGGGGGAGGGATACCGAGCAGTACTTC.

This CDR3 reads CASSVSGLLGELFF. The CDR3 nucleotides read TGTGCCAGCAGCGTAAGCGGACTGCTTGGGGAGCTGTTTTTT. This rearrangement joins TRBV9 to TRBJ2-2, with D perhaps matching TRBD2 (5 bases). Germline CDR1 reads SGDLS; CDR2 reads YYNGEE. This CDR3 spans 14 amino acids. The V end lost 1 base, the J end lost 8 bases, and 12 bases lay between the germline ends.

This clone was counted a few times. CDR3 sequence reads: CASSYSLTSHYEQYF. DNA for the CDR3: TGTGCCAGCAGTTACAGCCTCACGTCCCACTACGAGCAGTACTTC. The chain joins TRBV6-5 to TRBJ2-7, with unresolved D. CDR1 MNHEY and CDR2 SVGAGI come from the germline V gene. The V end lost 2 bases, the J end lost 3 bases, and 14 bases lay between the germline ends. CDR3 length: 15 residues.

V usage is TRBV15 and J usage is TRBJ1-2, with 12 bases fitting TRBD1. Germline values: CDR1 LNHNV, CDR2 YYDKDF (reference sequence). This CDR3 has 20 residues. The ends lost 0 bases at V and 4 bases at J; junction bases unmatched: 15. CDR3 DNA sequence: TGTGCCACCAGCAGAGATGAGCGTGGGACAGGGGGCGTTCGGGGCTATGGCTACACCTTC. Its translation is CATSRDERGTGGVRGYGYTF.

CDR3 coding DNA: TGTGCCAGCAGCCCCCTCCTAGCGTCCAATGAGCAGTTCTTC. Translation gives CASSPLLASNEQFF. The chain has TRBV11-2 and TRBJ2-1; a weak D match, TRBD2 (6 bases). The CDR3 is 14 amino acids. Germline lookup yields CDR1 SGHAT and CDR2 FQNNGV. Trimming pared 5 bases from V and 6 bases from J, leaving 14 bases between.

CDR3 coding DNA: TGTGCCAGCAGCTTTAGCGGGAGGTCAGGCACAGATACGCAGTATTTT. Translating gives CASSFSGRSGTDTQYF. J is TRBJ2-3 and V is TRBV5-4; 10 bases agree with TRBD2. J gave up 1 base and V 2 bases, and 4 bases lay outside the gene matches. The CDR3 sequence is 16 residues long. Germline V gene data show CDR1 as SGHNT and CDR2 as YYREEE (reference sequence).

This chain connects TRBV11-3 to TRBJ2-7; D uncertain. CDR1 is SGHNT and CDR2 is YENEEA in the germline V gene. The CDR3 extends over 13 amino acids. With 0 bases removed from V and 6 bases from J, the gap between germline ends came to 9 bases. The CDR3 sequence: CASSLDGGSEQYF. The CDR3 DNA reads as TGTGCCAGCAGCTTAGACGGCGGAAGCGAGCAGTACTTC.

As regards this clone: Other DNA sequences in this sample translate to the same CDR3. The genes are TRBV28 and TRBJ1-2; possibly TRBD1 for D (5 bases). Between the trimmed V and J ends, which lost 6 bases and 3 bases, there was a span of 8 bases. Per germline, CDR1 MDHEN and CDR2 SYDVKM. CDR3 length: 12 residues. The CDR3 region is CASSLGDYGYTF. The DNA of the CDR3 is TGTGCCAGCAGCCTGGGGGACTATGGCTACACCTTC.

The gene calls are TRBV6-4 and TRBJ2-1; the D gene is possibly TRBD1 (6 bases). V lost 0 bases to trimming and J lost 4 bases, with 10 bases between them. The CDR3 covers 15 residues. Germline-derived CDR1 and CDR2 are MRHNA and SNTAGT. CDR3 loop: CASSDSQGTYNEQFF. The CDR3 region has the DNA TGTGCCAGCAGTGACTCCCAGGGGACGTACAATGAGCAGTTCTTC.

With respect to this clone: Germline is not matched at one junction end, which may reflect a read error. This chain links TRBV5-8 with TRBJ1-3; unclear D gene. In germline, CDR1 is SGHTS, CDR2 YDEGEE. The CDR3 consists of 13 residues. The CDR3 bases are TGTGCCAGCAGATTGGGCTCTGGAAACACCATATATTTT. As protein: CASRLGSGNTIYF.

The gene calls are TRBV7-9 and TRBJ2-3; 8 nucleotides line up with TRBD2. The CDR3 contains 15 residues. Unmatched junction bases numbered 8, after V lost 3 bases and J lost 6 bases. Germline V gene data show CDR1 as SEHNR and CDR2 as FQNEAQ (reference sequence). The CDR3 nucleotides are TGTGCCAGCAGCTTGGGAAGCGGGAGTCGGGATACGCAGTATTTT. Translating gives CASSLGSGSRDTQYF.

The rearrangement uses TRBV29-1 and TRBJ2-7, with D perhaps matching TRBD1 or TRBD2 (5 bases each). Between the trimmed V and J ends, which lost 6 bases and 0 bases, there was a span of 9 bases. The CDR3 spans 12 residues. Germline V gene data show CDR1 as SQVTM and CDR2 as ANQGSEA. CDR3 loop: CSVAGTSYEQYF. The CDR3 bases are TGCAGCGTCGCCGGGACCTCCTACGAGCAGTACTTC.

A remark on this clone: Other DNA sequences in the same sample also yield this CDR3. This chain uses TRBV9 with TRBJ1-3; D might be TRBD1 (6 bases). The germline CDR1 and CDR2 sequences are SGDLS and YYNGEE. This CDR3 has 15 amino acids. The germline V and J ends were trimmed by 3 bases and 1 base, with 11 bases remaining between them. The CDR3 nucleotides are TGTGCCAGCAGCGGAAGGACAGAGTCTGGAAACACCATATATTTT. Protein sequence: CASSGRTESGNTIYF.

This clone was found a few times. The genes are TRBV19 and TRBJ2-7; D is perhaps TRBD2 (6 bases). From germline, CDR1 is LNHDA and CDR2 SQIVND (reference sequence). The CDR3 extends over 14 amino acids. Between the trimmed V and J ends, which lost 3 bases and 7 bases, there was a span of 16 bases. The DNA of the CDR3 is TGTGCCAGTAGTATTGGAGGGCACCCCGGTGAGCAGTACTTC. Translating it yields CASSIGGHPGEQYF.

This chain links TRBV5-6 with TRBJ1-2; no reliable D call. CDR3 length: 14 residues. Per the germline V gene, CDR1 is SGHDT and CDR2 is YYEEEE. V shed 2 bases and J shed 0 bases, with 8 bases lying between them. CDR3 DNA: TGTGCCAGCAGCTTTGGGGAAGCTAACTATGGCTACACCTTC. It specifies CASSFGEANYGYTF.

J is TRBJ2-6 and V is TRBV30; D is unclear. CDR1 and CDR2 (germline): GTSNPN, SVGIG (reference sequence). V was pared by 2 bases and J by 2 bases, with 1 base between. The CDR3 loop spans 12 amino acids. The CDR3 protein is CAWSPGANVLTF. Here the CDR3 DNA reads TGTGCCTGGAGTCCTGGGGCCAACGTCCTGACTTTC. The full variable domain, in which reference TRBV30 and TRBJ2-6 provide the parts outside the CDR3, is SQTIHQWPATLVQPVGSPLSLECTVEGTSNPNLYWYRQAAGRGLQLLFYSVGIGQISSEVPQNLSASRPQDRQFILSSKKLLLSDSGFYLCAWSPGANVLTFGAGSRLTVL.

J is TRBJ2-1 and V is TRBV9; D remains unclear. The CDR3 runs 14 residues. V was trimmed by 0 bases and J by 4 bases, leaving 8 bases between them. Germline V CDR1 and CDR2: SGDLS, YYNGEE. Written as DNA, the CDR3 is TGTGCCAGCAGCGTAGGGCCCGGGTACAATGAGCAGTTCTTC. Translated, it gives CASSVGPGYNEQFF.

This rearrangement joins TRBV11-1 to TRBJ2-5; D may be TRBD2 (6 bases). Germline V gene lookup returns CDR1 SGHAT and CDR2 FQDESV (reference sequence). The CDR3 is 12 residues long. The V end lost 3 bases, the J end lost 5 bases, and 7 bases lay between the germline ends. The CDR3 nucleotides read TGTGCCAGCAGCTTTGGGACTGAGACCCAGTACTTC. This encodes CASSFGTETQYF.